Below are 30 T cell receptor beta chains sequenced from a single sample in a study of CD8 T cells in ankylosing spondylitis. General study findings and limits: Ankylosing spondylitis blood seemed to carry a telltale TCR beta motif made of about 8 highly homologous variants.

Antigens of these TCRs are unknown. TCRdb re-called the 5' RACE reads with MiXCR, one entry per CDR3 protein. The sample contains approximately 400,000 distinct CDR3 sequences, under 20% of which appear only once. The sequencing sample was made of blood, either unsorted or a sorted T cell fraction (not recorded which). The source of these receptors is a male donor with ankylosing spondylitis.

V usage is TRBV6-2 or TRBV6-3 and J usage is TRBJ1-2; a weak D match, TRBD1 (6 bases). Germline V CDR1 and CDR2: MNHEY, SVGEGT. The V and J ends lost 5 bases and 5 bases respectively, with 12 bases between them. The CDR3 totals 13 residues. CDR3 region: CASSQTQGYGYTF. The CDR3 DNA follows: TGTGCCAGCAGTCAGACCCAGGGGTATGGCTACACCTTC.

The sample holds many counts of this clonotype. The chain combines TRBV12-3 or TRBV12-4 with TRBJ1-1; the match to TRBD1 covers 7 bases. This CDR3 contains 13 residues. V shed 6 bases and J 4 bases; nucleotides not matched to a gene: 5. The CDR3 protein is CASRRDRVTEAFF. Here the CDR3 DNA reads TGTGCCAGCAGACGTGACAGGGTCACTGAAGCTTTCTTT.

This clonotype was recorded at least ten times. The J gene is TRBJ1-1, the V gene TRBV6-2 or TRBV6-3; D is undetermined. Trimming took 2 bases from V and 7 from J, leaving 5 bases between them. CDR3 length: 11 amino acids. Germline CDR1 reads MNHEY; CDR2 reads SVGEGT. Written as DNA, the CDR3 is TGTGCCAGCAGTTACCGGGGTGAAGCTTTCTTT. Amino acid sequence: CASSYRGEAFF.

This chain connects TRBV2 to TRBJ1-2; 7 positions agree with TRBD1. This CDR3 region has 13 residues. Trimming took 4 bases from V and 2 from J; bases not matched to a gene: 1. Germline V gives CDR1 SNHLY, CDR2 FYNNEI. CDR3: CASSGDSNYGYTF. The CDR3 DNA reads TGTGCCAGCAGTGGGGACAGCAACTATGGCTACACCTTC.

The rearrangement uses TRBV6-5 and TRBJ1-5, with 9 bases lining up with TRBD1. V gave up 2 bases and J gave up 4 bases; unmatched junction bases: 12. The CDR3 loop spans 18 amino acids. Germline V gene lookup returns CDR1 MNHEY and CDR2 SVGAGI. CDR3: CASSYQDTGGSWNQPQHF. CDR3 DNA sequence: TGTGCCAGCAGTTACCAAGACACAGGGGGCTCTTGGAATCAGCCCCAGCATTTT.

The chain has TRBV6-5 and TRBJ1-6, with TRBD1 matching over 8 bases. V trimming: 6 bases; J trimming: 3 bases; junction bases outside the gene matches: 7. The CDR3 sequence is 16 residues long. Germline V gene data show CDR1 as MNHEY and CDR2 as SVGAGI. The CDR3 spells CASSYTGQGYNSPLHF. In DNA form, the CDR3 reads TGTGCCAGCAGCTACACAGGACAGGGCTATAATTCACCCCTCCACTTT.

This clonotype was seen many times. The CDR3 sequence is CASRTSGMSGELFF. CDR3 nucleotide sequence: TGTGCCAGCAGGACTAGCGGGATGTCCGGGGAGCTGTTTTTT. V and J are TRBV12-3 or TRBV12-4 and TRBJ2-2, with 11 bases that match TRBD2. Trimming cost V 6 bases and J 6 bases; bases outside gene matches: 3. This CDR3 contains 14 residues.

This clonotype was seen a few times. The chain has TRBV4-1 and TRBJ2-7; 9 bases map to TRBD2. The CDR3 extends over 18 amino acids. Germline CDR1 MGHRA, CDR2 YSYEKL. Losses at the gene ends were 0 bases for V and 7 bases for J; bases not matched to a gene: 16. As DNA, the CDR3 is TGCGCCAGCAGCCAAGATTGGGGAGGGGGTAGCGGGAGACAAGAGCAGTACTTC. Its protein product is CASSQDWGGGSGRQEQYF.

This clonotype has only a few counts. The chain recombines TRBV5-6 with TRBJ2-7; tentative D call: TRBD2 (5 bases). The CDR3 has 15 residues. Germline V lookup: CDR1 SGHDT, CDR2 YYEEEE. V was trimmed by 3 bases and J by 6 bases, leaving 19 bases between them. The CDR3 region has the DNA TGTGCCAGCAGCTCCCTCGGGTCGGGAATAGTCGAGCAGTACTTC. Translation: CASSSLGSGIVEQYF.

This clonotype was detected many times. The chain couples TRBV12-3 or TRBV12-4 to TRBJ2-7; 7 bases line up with TRBD1. The CDR3 consists of 14 residues. V was pared by 5 bases and J by 3 bases, with 7 bases of the junction left unmatched. This CDR3 reads CASSPKQGIYEQYF. CDR3 DNA sequence: TGTGCCAGCAGTCCAAAACAGGGGATCTACGAGCAGTACTTC.

This clonotype occurred a few times. The chain uses TRBV5-1 and TRBJ2-3; D remains ambiguous. The CDR3 is 12 amino acids. V was trimmed by 2 bases and J by 4 bases, leaving 5 bases between them. Germline V gene lookup returns CDR1 SGHRS and CDR2 YFSETQ. CDR3: CASSFGSDTQYF. DNA for the CDR3: TGCGCCAGCAGCTTCGGGTCAGATACGCAGTATTTT. Filled out from reference TRBV5-1 and TRBJ2-3, the complete variable domain reads KAGVTQTPRYLIKTRGQQVTLSCSPISGHRSVSWYQQTPGQGLQFLFEYFSETQRNKGNFPGRFSGRQFSNSRSEMNVSTLELGDSALYLCASSFGSDTQYFGPGTRLTVL.

This clonotype was detected only a few times. V gene TRBV6-5 combines with J gene TRBJ1-5; unclear D gene. The V and J ends lost 3 bases and 7 bases respectively, with 13 bases between them. The CDR3 is made up of 14 amino acids. CDR1 is MNHEY, CDR2 SVGAGI, per germline. Here the CDR3 reads CASSYTPEGQPQHF. In nucleotides, the CDR3 is TGTGCCAGCAGTTATACCCCAGAGGGCCAGCCCCAGCATTTT.

Many counts were recorded for this clonotype. The CDR3 DNA follows: TGTGCCAGCAGTTTGATCGGGGGGGGCCCCAATGAGCAGTTCTTC. Protein: CASSLIGGGPNEQFF. The chain combines TRBV12-3 or TRBV12-4 with TRBJ2-1; 8 positions agree with TRBD2. The CDR3 is 15 residues long. Trimming removed 3 bases from V and 6 bases from J; junction bases left unmatched: 7.

The chain carries TRBV6-2 or TRBV6-3 and TRBJ1-6, with D uncertain. Germline CDR1 reads MNHEY; CDR2 reads SVGEGT. The V end lost 2 bases, the J end lost 8 bases, and 7 bases lay between the germline ends. There are 13 residues in the CDR3. CDR3: CASSYNMDSPLHF. The CDR3 nucleotides read TGTGCCAGCAGTTACAACATGGATTCACCCCTCCACTTT.

This clonotype turned up a few times. V and J are TRBV24-1 and TRBJ2-7, with 9 bases lining up with TRBD1. The CDR3 spans 14 residues. Trimming removed 4 bases from V and 6 bases from J; junction bases left unmatched: 6. CDR1 is KGHDR, CDR2 SFDVKD, per germline. The CDR3 reads CATSDPGQGIEQYF. The CDR3 DNA reads TGTGCCACCAGTGACCCGGGACAGGGCATCGAGCAGTACTTC.

In this sample, this clonotype turned up many times. The chain combines TRBV20-1 with TRBJ1-5, with a tentative D call TRBD1 (6 bases). The V end lost 6 bases, the J end lost 4 bases, and 16 bases lay between the germline ends. The CDR3 has 14 residues. Germline CDR1 DFQATT, CDR2 SNEGSKA (reference sequence). CDR3 sequence reads: CSARAGTQNQPQHF. The CDR3 coding sequence is TGCAGTGCCCGTGCCGGGACACAAAATCAGCCCCAGCATTTT.

The gene calls are TRBV30 and TRBJ2-7; D assignment may be TRBD1 or TRBD2 (5 bases each). The ends were cut back, 3 bases at V and 7 bases at J, with 16 bases in the middle. In germline, CDR1 is GTSNPN, CDR2 SVGIG (reference sequence). This CDR3 is 13 amino acids long. In nucleotides, the CDR3 is TGTGCCTGGAGAACCTGGGACGCCTGGGAGCAGTACTTC. Translation gives CAWRTWDAWEQYF.

This clonotype was observed at least ten times. V and J are TRBV7-9 and TRBJ1-2, with 8 bases lining up with TRBD1. The J segment lost 3 bases and the V segment lost 4 bases, leaving 7 bases of the junction unmatched. CDR3 length: 15 amino acids. The germline V gene has CDR1 SEHNR and CDR2 FQNEAQ (reference sequence). The CDR3 is CASSSSDRGDYGYTF. The CDR3 nucleotides are TGTGCCAGCAGCTCCTCTGACAGGGGCGACTATGGCTACACCTTC.

The chain combines TRBV28 with TRBJ2-1; TRBD2 agrees at 9 bases. Germline loops: CDR1 MDHEN, CDR2 SYDVKM. This CDR3 spans 18 amino acids. The V segment lost 3 bases and the J segment 6 bases; nucleotides outside the gene matches: 15. The CDR3 region has the DNA TGTGCCAGCAGTTTGCTAGCGGGACCTCCCCGTCCTACCAATGAGCAGTTCTTC. Protein product: CASSLLAGPPRPTNEQFF.

This clonotype was detected a few times. The J gene is TRBJ1-1, the V gene TRBV20-1; 7 bases align to TRBD1. The CDR3 runs 13 residues. Germline V gene sequence: CDR1 DFQATT, CDR2 SNEGSKA (reference sequence). Losses at the gene ends were 4 bases for V and 8 bases for J; bases not matched to a gene: 10. CDR3: CSAITGAVREAFF. In DNA, the CDR3 is TGCAGTGCTATCACAGGGGCAGTGAGAGAAGCTTTCTTT.

There are a few counts of this clonotype. The rearrangement uses TRBV9 and TRBJ1-2; D may be TRBD1 (5 bases). The CDR3 extends over 13 amino acids. Trimming removed 4 bases at V and 5 bases at J, with 12 bases between. Germline CDR1 is SGDLS and CDR2 is YYNGEE. The CDR3 spells CASSPPGGYGYTF. The CDR3 nucleotides are TGTGCCAGCAGCCCCCCGGGGGGTTATGGCTACACCTTC.

This clonotype has a handful of counts. The chain links TRBV11-2 to TRBJ2-1, with D perhaps matching TRBD2 (8 bases). The V end lost 8 bases, the J end lost 4 bases, and 15 bases lay between the germline ends. Germline CDR1 reads SGHAT; CDR2 reads FQNNGV. The CDR3 has 14 amino acids. DNA for the CDR3: TGTGCCAGCGCAGCGGGGGACAGTTACAATGAGCAGTTCTTC. Amino acids: CASAAGDSYNEQFF.

This clonotype was observed a handful of times. The V and J genes are TRBV6-4 and TRBJ1-1; no firm D call. Trimming cost V 6 bases and J 0 bases, with 11 bases left between them. Germline CDR1 reads MRHNA; CDR2 reads SNTAGT. The CDR3 is 14 amino acids. CDR3 protein: CASRTTVMNTEAFF. The CDR3 bases are TGTGCCAGCAGGACGACCGTCATGAACACTGAAGCTTTCTTT.

V usage is TRBV20-1 and J usage is TRBJ2-3, with 9 bases fitting TRBD2. This CDR3 spans 13 amino acids. Germline-derived CDR1 and CDR2 are DFQATT and SNEGSKA (reference sequence). Germline trimming cut 4 bases from V and 3 bases from J; bases unmatched to any gene: 2. The CDR3 loop reads CSATTSGTDTQYF. The DNA for the CDR3 is TGCAGTGCTACGACTAGCGGAACAGATACGCAGTATTTT.

V usage is TRBV20-1 and J usage is TRBJ2-7; maybe TRBD2 (6 bases). Trimming pared 1 base from V and 2 bases from J, leaving 15 bases between. Per germline, CDR1 DFQATT and CDR2 SNEGSKA (reference sequence). The CDR3 spans 15 residues. The CDR3 coding sequence is TGCAGTGCTAGAGTAACGGCGGGGACGGCCTACGAGCAGTACTTC. Protein: CSARVTAGTAYEQYF.

This sequence joins TRBV20-1 and TRBJ2-3; the D gene is possibly TRBD2 (6 bases). CDR3 length: 14 residues. Germline V lookup: CDR1 DFQATT, CDR2 SNEGSKA (reference sequence). Trimming pared 0 bases from V and 6 bases from J, leaving 13 bases between. The CDR3 loop is CSAREWGRGDTQYF. In DNA form, the CDR3 reads TGCAGTGCTAGAGAATGGGGCCGGGGGGATACGCAGTATTTT.

In this sample, this clonotype turned up a few times. The chain has TRBV3-1 and TRBJ2-5; D is possibly TRBD2 (5 bases). Trimming took 3 bases from V and 5 from J, leaving 13 bases between them. Germline V gives CDR1 LGHDT, CDR2 YNNKEL (reference sequence). This CDR3 contains 14 residues. The CDR3 here is CASSQGVSGETQYF. The CDR3 DNA is TGTGCCAGCAGCCAGGGAGTGAGTGGGGAGACCCAGTACTTC.

Only a few counts were recorded for this clonotype. The chain recombines TRBV10-3 with TRBJ1-4, with 10 bases fitting TRBD1. Germline CDR1 and CDR2: ENHRY and SYGVKD. Unmatched junction bases numbered 6, after V lost 7 bases and J lost 7 bases. This CDR3 region has 14 residues. The CDR3, as DNA: TGTGCCATCAAGGGCGGGACAGGGGTTGAAAAACTGTTTTTT. This gives the protein CAIKGGTGVEKLFF.

The chain carries TRBV20-1 and TRBJ1-1; 8 bases fit TRBD1. The CDR3 runs to 17 residues. J gave up 0 bases and V 4 bases, and 13 bases lay outside the gene matches. Per germline, CDR1 DFQATT and CDR2 SNEGSKA (reference sequence). As DNA, the CDR3 is TGCAGTGCTAAGCCTCTGGGGACAGGAAACATGAACACTGAAGCTTTCTTT. This translates into CSAKPLGTGNMNTEAFF.

This clonotype was found a few times. J is TRBJ2-3 and V is TRBV21-1; the D call of TRBD2 is as the table states it, not checked on the DNA. TRBV21-1 is annotated as a pseudogene. The CDR3 has 16 amino acids. The CDR3 region is CASSKARLAQTDTQYF. CDR3 coding DNA: TGTGCCAGCAGCAAAGCGAGGCTAGCGCAGACAGATACGCAGTATTTT.